The 16 T cell receptor beta chains reported below all come from one sample, sequenced in a study of shared clonotypes between healthy human individuals. Repertoires were generated with immunoSEQ multiplex PCR, while TCRdb's copy carries only in-frame clones and drops some. The table shows around 700,000 clones, with about three quarters occurring only once. The sample was memory CD4+ T cells sorted from blood. As to subset: CD45RA-negative fraction. Receptor source: a woman aged 30 to 39 in good health.

A single count supports this clone. This chain connects TRBV28 to TRBJ1-2; tentatively, D is TRBD1 (5 bases). V shed 8 bases and J shed 2 bases, with 15 bases lying between them. The CDR3 is 14 amino acids. Germline values: CDR1 MDHEN, CDR2 SYDVKM. CDR3 DNA: TGTGCCAGCGGTCCCTCGGGACGAAACTATGGCTACACCTTC. Its translation: CASGPSGRNYGYTF.

On this clone itself: Distinct nucleotide sequences in the sample also encode this CDR3. The chain is built from TRBV7-9 and TRBJ1-5; D is unclear. V was shortened by 1 base and J by 4 bases, with 5 bases between the two germline ends. Germline V gene data show CDR1 as SEHNR and CDR2 as FQNEAQ (reference sequence). This CDR3 is 13 amino acids long. The CDR3: CASSLDGNQPQHF. The DNA of the CDR3 is TGTGCCAGCAGCTTAGACGGAAATCAGCCCCAGCATTTT. The variable domain in full, with the rest retrieved from reference TRBV7-9 and TRBJ1-5, is DTGVSQNPRHKITKRGQNVTFRCDPISEHNRLYWYRQTLGQGPEFLTYFQNEAQLEKSRLLSDRFSAERPKGSFSTLEIQRTEQGDSAMYLCASSLDGNQPQHFGDGTRLSIL.

This clone was counted at least ten times. V gene TRBV10-3 combines with J gene TRBJ1-6; D perhaps matches TRBD1 (5 bases). This CDR3 spans 14 amino acids. Per germline, CDR1 ENHRY and CDR2 SYGVKD. Trimming shortened V by 7 bases and J by 6 bases, and 13 bases separated the two germline ends. Here the CDR3 DNA reads TGTGCCATCAATAGAGAGCAGGGTAATTCACCCCTCCACTTT. Translated: CAINREQGNSPLHF.

Ten or more counts support this clone. The chain combines TRBV28 with TRBJ1-2; TRBD1 aligns across 12 bases. The CDR3 sequence is 18 residues long. With V trimmed by 6 bases and J by 7 bases, 18 bases remained unmatched. The germline CDR1 and CDR2 sequences are MDHEN and SYDVKM. CDR3 in DNA: TGTGCCAGCAGCCAACCTGGGACAGGGGGCCTTTCGAGCGGTGGCTACACCTTC. Its translation: CASSQPGTGGLSSGGYTF.

The V gene is TRBV6-5, the J gene TRBJ1-1; D not resolved. The V end lost 0 bases, the J end lost 7 bases, and 12 bases lay between the germline ends. The CDR3 length is 14 residues. CDR1 and CDR2 from the germline V gene are MNHEY and SVGAGI. CDR3 in amino acids: CASSYSGTDYEAFF. The DNA of the CDR3 is TGTGCCAGCAGTTACTCCGGTACAGATTATGAAGCTTTCTTT.

Of note for this clone: This likely came from a read error, as a far larger clone is one base away. The V and J genes are TRBV4-1 and TRBJ1-3; 8 positions match TRBD1. The V gene's germline CDR1 is MGHRA and CDR2 YSYEKL. The CDR3 consists of 17 residues. V was clipped by 1 base and J by 2 bases; unmatched bases: 7. The CDR3 bases are TGCGCCAGCAGCCAAGCCGTCTTACAGGGGGCTGGAAACACCATATATTTT. Protein sequence: CASSQAVLQGAGNTIYF.

This sequence joins TRBV18 and TRBJ2-1; D gene unclear. V shed 3 bases and J shed 7 bases, with 13 bases lying between them. Germline V gene data show CDR1 as KGHSH and CDR2 as LQKENI. This CDR3 has 14 amino acids. The CDR3 sequence is CASSPSRGRNEQFF. The CDR3 DNA follows: TGTGCCAGCTCACCTAGCCGCGGCCGGAATGAGCAGTTCTTC.

Details on this clone: Additional DNA sequences in this sample encode the identical CDR3. This chain uses TRBV11-2 with TRBJ2-1, with 11 bases that match TRBD1. There are 17 residues in the CDR3. After removal of 0 bases from V and 4 bases from J, the junction contained 5 bases not matched to a gene. Germline values: CDR1 SGHAT, CDR2 FQNNGV. In DNA, the CDR3 is TGTGCCAGCAGCTTAGATTGGGGGACAGGGGGTTACAATGAGCAGTTCTTC. It encodes CASSLDWGTGGYNEQFF.

V usage is TRBV27 and J usage is TRBJ2-6, with D tentatively TRBD1 or TRBD2 (5 bases each). The length of the CDR3 is 15 residues. V lost 2 bases, J lost 2 bases, and 7 bases lay in between. Germline V gene data show CDR1 as MNHEY and CDR2 as SMNVEV (reference sequence). The CDR3 DNA reads TGTGCCAGCAGTTTACTGGGACCTGGGGCCAACGTCCTGACTTTC. Translated: CASSLLGPGANVLTF.

The chain combines TRBV5-8 with TRBJ2-7; TRBD2 agrees at 9 bases. Germline V gives CDR1 SGHTS, CDR2 YDEGEE. CDR3 length: 15 amino acids. After removal of 4 bases from V and 11 bases from J, the junction contained 16 bases not matched to a gene. Written as DNA, the CDR3 is TGTGCCAGCAGCGGCGGGGGGGTTAAAAGCGGGAGTAAGTACTTC. It encodes CASSGGGVKSGSKYF.

This clone appeared once. The CDR3 DNA sequence: TGTGCCAGTAGTAGGGAACAGGGGGCTGGGGAGACCCAGTACTTC. It codes for CASSREQGAGETQYF. J is TRBJ2-5 and V is TRBV19, with TRBD1 matching 9 bases. CDR1 is LNHDA and CDR2 is SQIVND in the germline V gene (reference sequence). The CDR3 extends over 15 amino acids. With V trimmed by 4 bases and J by 5 bases, 8 bases remained unmatched.

The chain joins TRBV18 to TRBJ2-1; no firm D call. Germline V gene data show CDR1 as KGHSH and CDR2 as LQKENI. The V end was cut by 3 bases, the J end by 13 bases, with 16 bases between. This CDR3 is 13 amino acids long. CDR3 sequence reads: CASSPPLRGRQFF. CDR3 nucleotides: TGTGCCAGCTCACCCCCCCTCCGCGGACGACAGTTCTTC.

V and J are TRBV28 and TRBJ2-7; 7 nucleotides match TRBD1. With V trimmed by 4 bases and J by 6 bases, 12 bases remained unmatched. Germline V CDR1 and CDR2: MDHEN, SYDVKM. The CDR3 runs to 15 residues. For the CDR3, the DNA is TGTGCCAGCAGTTCCCGACAGGGTTTTATGGGCGAGCAGTACTTC. It specifies CASSSRQGFMGEQYF. The full variable domain, with the rest looked up from reference TRBV28 and TRBJ2-7, is DVKVTQSSRYLVKRTGEKVFLECVQDMDHENMFWYRQDPGLGLRLIYFSYDVKMKEKGDIPEGYSVSREKKERFSLILESASTNQTSMYLCASSSRQGFMGEQYFGPGTRLTVT.

The chain recombines TRBV5-1 with TRBJ2-2, with D tentatively TRBD1 or TRBD2 (6 bases each). The CDR3 sequence is 15 residues long. Trimming left V 4 bases short and J 6 bases short, with 16 bases between. The germline CDR1 and CDR2 sequences are SGHRS and YFSETQ. The CDR3 bases are TGCGCCAGCAGCCCGGGGGCGGGCTTCTCCGGGGAGCTGTTTTTT. This translates into CASSPGAGFSGELFF.

The chain links TRBV30 to TRBJ2-3; D unresolved. Trimming took off 3 bases at V and 4 bases at J, with 14 bases between the two ends. The CDR3 covers 14 residues. Germline CDR1 GTSNPN, CDR2 SVGIG (reference sequence). This CDR3 is CAWREAAYSDTQYF. The CDR3 DNA reads as TGTGCCTGGAGAGAGGCAGCGTATTCAGATACGCAGTATTTT.

The V call is TRBV7-9, the J call TRBJ2-3; no reliable D call. CDR1 and CDR2 (germline): SEHNR, FQNEAQ (reference sequence). The CDR3 runs 15 residues. V dropped 5 bases and J dropped 1 base, with 13 bases sitting between them. The CDR3 DNA reads as TGTGCCAGCAGCACCGTGGAGAGCGGCACAGATACGCAGTATTTT. As protein: CASSTVESGTDTQYF.